This entry lists 15 T cell receptor beta chains sequenced from one sample in a study of cytotoxic CD8 clonotypes in ibrutinib-treated CLL. Sequencing was performed with immunoSEQ multiplex PCR; in TCRdb, only in-frame clones are kept and a portion is missing. This table holds a few hundred thousand clones, 67% found once. This material consisted of PBMCs, taken after 36 months of ibrutinib treatment. Every receptor here comes from a human donor with chronic lymphocytic leukemia.

This chain uses TRBV11-2 with TRBJ2-3; D may match TRBD1 or TRBD2 (5 bases each). Trimming pared 5 bases from V and 2 bases from J, leaving 8 bases between. The germline V gene encodes CDR1 SGHAT and CDR2 FQNNGV. CDR3 length: 13 amino acids. The CDR3 DNA reads as TGTGCCAGCAGCCGGGACGTCACAGATACGCAGTATTTT. Translation: CASSRDVTDTQYF.

The genes are TRBV5-1 and TRBJ2-1, with a weak D call TRBD2 (5 bases). Deletions cut 4 bases from V and 4 bases from J, with 15 bases between. The germline CDR1 and CDR2 sequences are SGHRS and YFSETQ. CDR3 length: 15 residues. The CDR3 loop is CASSPGGSGYNEQFF. The CDR3 DNA follows: TGCGCCAGCAGCCCCGGAGGTTCGGGTTACAATGAGCAGTTCTTC. The complete variable domain, with remaining parts taken from reference TRBV5-1 and TRBJ2-1, reads KAGVTQTPRYLIKTRGQQVTLSCSPISGHRSVSWYQQTPGQGLQFLFEYFSETQRNKGNFPGRFSGRQFSNSRSEMNVSTLELGDSALYLCASSPGGSGYNEQFFGPGTRLTVL.

J is TRBJ2-7 and V is TRBV2; D might be TRBD1 (6 bases). Trimming stripped 8 bases from V and 4 bases from J, with 12 bases between. The CDR3 spans 12 residues. From germline, CDR1 is SNHLY and CDR2 FYNNEI. Here the CDR3 DNA reads TGTGCCAGCCTCGGACAGCATTACGAGCAGTACTTC. Residues: CASLGQHYEQYF.

J is TRBJ2-5 and V is TRBV19; D perhaps matches TRBD2 (6 bases). This CDR3 is 13 amino acids long. The germline CDR1 and CDR2 sequences are LNHDA and SQIVND (reference sequence). The V end was cut by 8 bases, the J end by 4 bases, with 14 bases between. The CDR3: CASGLGRGETQYF. The CDR3 nucleotides are TGTGCCAGTGGCCTGGGGCGGGGAGAGACCCAGTACTTC. Drawing the rest from reference TRBV19 and TRBJ2-5, the complete variable domain is DGGITQSPKYLFRKEGQNVTLSCEQNLNHDAMYWYRQDPGQGLRLIYYSQIVNDFQKGDIAEGYSVSREKKESFPLTVTSAQKNPTAFYLCASGLGRGETQYFGPGTRLLVL.

This clone was counted between two and nine times. V gene TRBV5-1 combines with J gene TRBJ1-5, with D possibly TRBD1 on 6 matching bases. Germline V gives CDR1 SGHRS, CDR2 YFSETQ. Trimming took off 4 bases at V and 5 bases at J, with 10 bases between the two ends. This CDR3 spans 13 amino acids. In nucleotides, the CDR3 is TGCGCCAGCAGCGGGGGCCTTGATCAGCCCCAGCATTTT. This sequence encodes CASSGGLDQPQHF.

J is TRBJ1-1 and V is TRBV5-6; D gene uncertain. Trimming removed 0 bases from V and 5 bases from J, with 11 bases in between. The germline V gene has CDR1 SGHDT and CDR2 YYEEEE. This CDR3 has 14 residues. The CDR3 spells CASSLGPGWTEAFF. The CDR3 bases are TGTGCCAGCAGCTTGGGACCCGGTTGGACTGAAGCTTTCTTT.

The genes are TRBV12-5 and TRBJ2-2; no firm D call. This CDR3 comprises 13 residues. In germline, CDR1 is LGHNT, CDR2 FRNRAP. The V gene lost 1 base and the J gene lost 6 bases, with 6 bases spanning the gap. CDR3 amino acids: CASGLDSPGELFF. CDR3 DNA: TGTGCTAGTGGTTTGGACAGTCCCGGGGAGCTGTTTTTT.

This rearrangement joins TRBV11-2 to TRBJ2-1; D remains ambiguous. CDR3 length: 13 residues. Germline CDR1 reads SGHAT; CDR2 reads FQNNGV. The ends were cut back, 5 bases at V and 10 bases at J, with 15 bases in the middle. The DNA for the CDR3 is TGTGCCAGCAGCCTCACGAAACACAGCGAGCAGTTCTTC. Its translation: CASSLTKHSEQFF.

This clone was counted only a few times. This chain uses TRBV7-6 with TRBJ1-3, with unresolved D. In germline, CDR1 is SGHVS, CDR2 FNYEAQ. The CDR3 covers 16 residues. The ends were cut back, 5 bases at V and 0 bases at J, with 14 bases in the middle. The CDR3 sequence: CASSKYGGFSGNTIYF. Written as DNA, the CDR3 is TGTGCCAGCAGCAAATACGGAGGCTTCTCTGGAAACACCATATATTTT.

The chain uses TRBV29-1 and TRBJ2-1; 11 bases fit TRBD2. The CDR3 has 16 amino acids. The germline gives CDR1 SQVTM, CDR2 ANQGSEA. Germline trimming cut 1 base from V and 2 bases from J; bases unmatched to any gene: 4. The CDR3 sequence: CSVEGHSGRAYNEQFF. The CDR3 coding sequence is TGCAGCGTTGAAGGACATAGCGGGAGGGCCTACAATGAGCAGTTCTTC.

The CDR3 coding sequence is TGTGCCAGCAGTGATGAAGCTTTTTCAGGCATTCAGTACTTC. Translated, it gives CASSDEAFSGIQYF. The chain carries TRBV6-4 and TRBJ2-4; D remains ambiguous. Per the germline V gene, CDR1 is MRHNA and CDR2 is SNTAGT. CDR3 size: 14 residues. V lost 3 bases to trimming and J lost 9 bases, with 15 bases between them.

This chain uses TRBV6-5 with TRBJ2-7; 9 bases align to TRBD2. After removal of 5 bases from V and 6 bases from J, the junction contained 11 bases not matched to a gene. Germline CDR1 MNHEY, CDR2 SVGAGI. The CDR3 is made up of 15 amino acids. CDR3 amino acids: CASSGPGREGPEQYF. In nucleotides, the CDR3 is TGTGCCAGCAGTGGCCCCGGGCGGGAGGGCCCCGAGCAGTACTTC.

The gene calls are TRBV18 and TRBJ2-4; D may be TRBD2 (6 bases). The V gene lost 2 bases and the J gene lost 8 bases, with 16 bases spanning the gap. The germline V gene encodes CDR1 KGHSH and CDR2 LQKENI. This CDR3 region has 15 residues. CDR3: CASSPAAGRRDIQYF. The CDR3 DNA reads as TGTGCCAGCTCACCAGCGGCAGGGAGGAGAGACATTCAGTACTTC.

V and J are TRBV25-1 and TRBJ2-5, with D perhaps assigned TRBD1 or TRBD2 (6 bases each). The V and J ends lost 0 bases and 2 bases respectively, with 13 bases between them. CDR1 and CDR2 (germline): MGHDK, SYGVNS. CDR3 length equals 16 residues. For the CDR3, the DNA is TGTGCCAGCAGTGAATATCGGGGGCGCCGTCAAGAGACCCAGTACTTC. Translating gives CASSEYRGRRQETQYF. Full variable domain (rest looked up from reference TRBV25-1 and TRBJ2-5): EADIYQTPRYLVIGTGKKITLECSQTMGHDKMYWYQQDPGMELHLIHYSYGVNSTEKGDLSSESTVSRIRTEHFPLTLESARPSHTSQYLCASSEYRGRRQETQYFGPGTRLLVL.

V gene TRBV10-2 combines with J gene TRBJ2-7; 10 positions agree with TRBD1. After removal of 0 bases from V and 7 bases from J, the junction contained 9 bases not matched to a gene. Germline-derived CDR1 and CDR2 are WSHSY and SAAADI. This CDR3 region has 16 residues. The DNA for the CDR3 is TGCGCCAGCAGTGAGTCTAAGGGACAGGGGTCATGGGAGCAGTACTTC. Protein product: CASSESKGQGSWEQYF.